A single sample gave rise to the 19 T cell receptor beta chains below, sequenced in a study of blood T cell repertoires in COVID-19 (dated by TCRdb to about 2020). The method behind the library was the immunoSEQ multiplex PCR assay. Not all clones reach the TCRdb copy of this immuneACCESS table, which keeps in-frame sequences only. Checked studies attribute under half of the gap to unresolved V genes and leave the rest unexplained. Within this sample are 200,000 or so clones, with around nine tenths of them counted one time only. Of the sample, about 0.8% falls within the top ten clones. Sequences were obtained from peripheral blood. These receptors all stem from a man aged 55 to 70 with COVID-19, enrolled during active disease.

The chain is built from TRBV11-2 and TRBJ1-6; D may be TRBD1 (6 bases). The CDR3 is 15 residues long. Germline-derived CDR1 and CDR2 are SGHAT and FQNNGV. V was shortened by 1 base and J by 5 bases, with 9 bases between the two germline ends. The CDR3 DNA sequence: TGTGCCAGCAGCTTAGCAGGGGCCAATAATTCACCCCTCCACTTT. It yields the protein CASSLAGANNSPLHF.

V is TRBV28 and J is TRBJ2-7; 7 nucleotides line up with TRBD1. The CDR3 totals 14 residues. CDR1 is MDHEN and CDR2 is SYDVKM in the germline V gene. The junction had 5 bases not matched to a gene; V was cut back by 4 bases and J by 2 bases. DNA for the CDR3: TGTGCCAGCAGTTCCGGGACAGCGACCTACGAGCAGTACTTC. This sequence encodes CASSSGTATYEQYF.

The genes are TRBV28 and TRBJ1-1, with D possibly being TRBD1 (5 bases). This CDR3 spans 15 amino acids. From germline, CDR1 is MDHEN and CDR2 SYDVKM. Trimming removed 7 bases from V and 7 bases from J, with 22 bases in between. The CDR3 bases are TGTGCCAGCACCCGAGGGACTCCTTTACTCGGTGAAGCTTTCTTT. This codes for CASTRGTPLLGEAFF.

V and J are TRBV7-3 and TRBJ2-3; 7 bases match TRBD1. Germline V CDR1 and CDR2: SGHTA, FQGTGA. V lost 2 bases and J lost 1; bases outside the gene matches: 3. The CDR3 is made up of 15 amino acids. CDR3 DNA: TGTGCCAGCAGCTTATTGGGACAGCGCACAGATACGCAGTATTTT. This gives the protein CASSLLGQRTDTQYF.

The chain uses TRBV7-9 and TRBJ2-1, with 12 bases aligning to TRBD2. Germline CDR1 SEHNR, CDR2 FQNEAQ (reference sequence). The J segment lost 8 bases and the V segment lost 2 bases, leaving 7 bases of the junction unmatched. The length of the CDR3 is 16 residues. The CDR3 sequence: CASSLLAGGLSDEQFF. The CDR3 DNA reads TGTGCCAGCAGCTTACTAGCGGGAGGGCTTTCCGATGAGCAGTTCTTC.

There are a few counts of this clone. This CDR3 is CASSQDRTGRNQPQHF. The DNA for the CDR3 is TGTGCCAGCAGCCAAGATAGAACCGGGAGGAATCAGCCCCAGCATTTT. The V and J genes are TRBV3-1 (or the pseudogene TRBV3-2) and TRBJ1-5; D remains unclear. Germline loops: CDR1 LGHDT, CDR2 YNNKEL (reference sequence). This CDR3 is built from 16 residues. V dropped 0 bases and J dropped 4 bases, with 13 bases sitting between them.

This clone was counted a few times. The chain links TRBV2 to TRBJ2-3; no clear D gene. The CDR3 sequence is 14 residues long. Per the germline V gene, CDR1 is SNHLY and CDR2 is FYNNEI. Trimming left V 6 bases short and J 3 bases short, with 13 bases between. CDR3 nucleotides: TGTGCCAGCAGCGAAATTCGGAGAACAGATACGCAGTATTTT. Translated: CASSEIRRTDTQYF.

This chain uses TRBV5-1 with TRBJ2-3; D is uncertain. Germline values: CDR1 SGHRS, CDR2 YFSETQ. V was shortened by 4 bases and J by 2 bases, with 2 bases between the two germline ends. This CDR3 region has 11 residues. CDR3 residues: CASSLTDTQYF. As DNA, the CDR3 is TGCGCCAGCAGCCTCACAGATACGCAGTATTTT.

This clone was observed a single time. This rearrangement joins TRBV14 to TRBJ2-3; 8 bases are a match to TRBD2. From germline, CDR1 is SGHDN and CDR2 FVKESK. Trimming removed 2 bases from V and 5 bases from J; junction bases left unmatched: 9. This CDR3 spans 16 amino acids. Written as DNA, the CDR3 is TGTGCCAGCAGCCAACCCAGCGGGGGATTAGTAGATACGCAGTATTTT. Residues: CASSQPSGGLVDTQYF.

The chain uses TRBV19 and TRBJ2-7; TRBD2 matches 11 bases. V lost 6 bases to trimming and J lost 7 bases; unmatched junction nucleotides: 8. The CDR3 consists of 14 residues. Germline V lookup: CDR1 LNHDA, CDR2 SQIVND (reference sequence). CDR3 protein: CASSLAGGPREQYF. In DNA form, the CDR3 reads TGTGCCAGTAGCTTAGCGGGAGGGCCGAGGGAGCAGTACTTC.

Only one count was recorded for this clone. The rearrangement uses TRBV4-3 and TRBJ2-5; TRBD1 might be the D (6 bases). This CDR3 is built from 15 residues. Germline CDR1 LGHNA, CDR2 YSLEER. Trimming removed 2 bases at V and 7 bases at J, with 17 bases between. The CDR3 DNA reads TGCGCCAGCAGCCAATGGCAGGGGACCCGGGGGACCCAGTACTTC. Its translation is CASSQWQGTRGTQYF.

V usage is TRBV2 and J usage is TRBJ1-5, with D perhaps TRBD1 (6 bases). The germline V gene encodes CDR1 SNHLY and CDR2 FYNNEI. Trimming pared 3 bases from V and 4 bases from J, leaving 16 bases between. The CDR3 covers 16 residues. Here the CDR3 reads CASSDPRDTENQPQHF. CDR3 nucleotides: TGTGCCAGCAGTGACCCCCGGGACACCGAAAATCAGCCCCAGCATTTT.

This clone was counted a single time. The chain has TRBV28 and TRBJ1-4; D perhaps matches TRBD1 (6 bases). The germline V and J ends were trimmed by 2 bases and 8 bases, with 15 bases remaining between them. The germline gives CDR1 MDHEN, CDR2 SYDVKM. There are 15 residues in the CDR3. CDR3 sequence reads: CASSLRQGKVEKLFF. CDR3 sequence (DNA): TGTGCCAGCAGTTTAAGGCAGGGGAAGGTCGAAAAACTGTTTTTT.

This clone was picked up one time. The rearrangement links TRBV30 to TRBJ2-1; 15 nucleotides agree with TRBD2. This CDR3 is built from 16 residues. V lost 5 bases and J lost 3; bases outside the gene matches: 5. CDR1 is GTSNPN, CDR2 SVGIG, per germline (reference sequence). DNA for the CDR3: TGTGCCTGGGGACTAGCGGGAGGGCCCATCTACAATGAGCAGTTCTTC. The encoded protein is CAWGLAGGPIYNEQFF.

The chain joins TRBV7-9 to TRBJ1-3, with D hard to call. The CDR3 runs to 16 residues. Deletions cut 1 base from V and 2 bases from J, with 12 bases between. Looked up from germline, CDR1 is SEHNR and CDR2 is FQNEAQ (reference sequence). Here the CDR3 DNA reads TGTGCCAGCAGCTTAGGGGTGAGGGCGACTGGAAACACCATATATTTT. Translating gives CASSLGVRATGNTIYF.

This clone was observed a handful of times. The chain combines TRBV3-1 (or the pseudogene TRBV3-2) with TRBJ1-5, with a tentative D call TRBD1 (5 bases). The germline V and J ends were trimmed by 2 bases and 2 bases, with 7 bases remaining between them. The CDR3 has 14 amino acids. Germline lookup yields CDR1 LGHDT and CDR2 YNNKEL (reference sequence). CDR3 sequence: CASSQSGGNQPQHF. The CDR3 bases are TGTGCCAGCAGCCAATCGGGGGGCAATCAGCCCCAGCATTTT.

This chain joins TRBV20-1 and TRBJ1-5; 7 bases are shared with TRBD1. The CDR3 has 15 amino acids. Looked up from germline, CDR1 is DFQATT and CDR2 is SNEGSKA (reference sequence). After removal of 3 bases from V and 1 base from J, the junction contained 6 bases not matched to a gene. The CDR3 protein is CSASLGGQSNQPQHF. The DNA for the CDR3 is TGCAGTGCTAGTCTTGGGGGACAGAGCAATCAGCCCCAGCATTTT.

The chain combines TRBV14 with TRBJ2-1, with 9 bases lining up with TRBD2. Germline V gives CDR1 SGHDN, CDR2 FVKESK. The CDR3 covers 14 residues. The V gene end was trimmed by 6 bases and the J gene end by 8 bases; junction bases not matched to a gene: 8. Here the CDR3 reads CASSIAGVNYEQFF. For the CDR3, the DNA is TGTGCCAGCAGTATAGCGGGAGTTAACTATGAGCAGTTCTTC. The variable domain in full, with the rest retrieved from reference TRBV14 and TRBJ2-1, is EAGVTQFPSHSVIEKGQTVTLRCDPISGHDNLYWYRRVMGKEIKFLLHFVKESKQDESGMPNNRFLAERTGGTYSTLKVQPAELEDSGVYFCASSIAGVNYEQFFGPGTRLTVL.

The V and J genes are TRBV21-1 and TRBJ1-5; TRBD1 is taken as the D call from the table, unchecked against the DNA. TRBV21-1 is deemed a pseudogene. The length of the CDR3 is 17 residues. In DNA, the CDR3 is TGTGCCAGCAGCAAAAAACAGGGACAGGGAGGTTATCAGCCCCAGCATTTT. Amino acids: CASSKKQGQGGYQPQHF.